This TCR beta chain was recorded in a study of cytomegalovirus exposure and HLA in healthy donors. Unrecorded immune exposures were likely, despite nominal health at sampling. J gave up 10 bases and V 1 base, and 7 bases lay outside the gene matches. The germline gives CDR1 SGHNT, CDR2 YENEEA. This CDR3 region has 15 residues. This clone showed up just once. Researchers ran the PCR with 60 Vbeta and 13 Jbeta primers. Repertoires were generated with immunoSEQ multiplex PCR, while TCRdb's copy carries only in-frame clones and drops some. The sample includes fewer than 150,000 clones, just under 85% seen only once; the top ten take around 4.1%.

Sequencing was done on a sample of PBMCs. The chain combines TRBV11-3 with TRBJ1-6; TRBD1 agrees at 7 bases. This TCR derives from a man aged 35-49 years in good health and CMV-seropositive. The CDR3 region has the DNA TGTGCCAGCAGCTTAGGACAGGGTACGGGCTCACCCCTCCACTTT. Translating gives CASSLGQGTGSPLHF. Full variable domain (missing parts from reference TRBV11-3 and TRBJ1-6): EAGVVQSPRYKIIEKKQPVAFWCNPISGHNTLYWYLQNLGQGPELLIRYENEEAVDDSQLPKDRFSAERLKGVDSTLKIQPAELGDSAVYLCASSLGQGTGSPLHFGNGTRLTVT.